These 13 T cell receptor beta chains were sequenced from one sample in a study of early T cells in non-severe SARS-CoV-2 infection. TCRdb reanalysed the 5' RACE reads using MiXCR and keeps one entry per CDR3 protein. Of over 30,000 distinct CDR3 sequences in the sample, 6% to 7% were seen once. Material for sequencing was whole blood. These receptors originate from an adult who was a healthcare worker with PCR-confirmed SARS-CoV-2 infection or an uninfected control (not recorded which).

The J gene is TRBJ2-7, the V gene TRBV10-3; D is uncertain. Germline loops: CDR1 ENHRY, CDR2 SYGVKD. Trimming shortened V by 0 bases and J by 2 bases, and 14 bases separated the two germline ends. The CDR3 loop spans 16 amino acids. The CDR3 region has the DNA TGTGCCATCAGTGAGTCGTTAGAAGGGTCCACCTACGAGCAGTACTTC. Protein: CAISESLEGSTYEQYF.

This clonotype was found a few times. One end of the junction fails to match germline, which may point to a read error. The chain recombines TRBV5-4 with TRBJ1-1; weak D call: TRBD1 (5 bases). CDR1 is SGHNT, CDR2 YYREEE, per germline (reference sequence). The CDR3 spans 14 residues. The CDR3 DNA sequence: TGTGTCAGCAGCCAATTCTCAGGGTCGGCTGAAGCTTTCTTT. Residues: CVSSQFSGSAEAFF. Using reference TRBV5-4 and TRBJ1-1 for the parts outside the CDR3, the full variable domain is ETGVTQSPTHLIKTRGQQVTLRCSSQSGHNTVSWYQQALGQGPQFIFQYYREEENGRGNFPPRFSGLQFPNYSSELNVNALELDDSALYLCVSSQFSGSAEAFFGQGTRLTVV.

This clonotype appeared many times. The chain has TRBV6-1 and TRBJ2-1; 11 nucleotides match TRBD2. The CDR3 is made up of 16 amino acids. Trimming cost V 6 bases and J 3 bases; bases outside gene matches: 7. The germline gives CDR1 MNHNS, CDR2 SASEGT. The DNA for the CDR3 is TGTGCCAGCAGGATCGCTAGCGGGGGGTTCTACAATGAGCAGTTCTTC. Encoded protein: CASRIASGGFYNEQFF.

This clonotype was recorded at least ten times. The gene calls are TRBV7-9 and TRBJ2-7; a possible D gene is TRBD1 (6 bases). This CDR3 is 14 amino acids long. V was shortened by 5 bases and J by 0 bases, with 11 bases between the two germline ends. Germline-derived CDR1 and CDR2 are SEHNR and FQNEAQ (reference sequence). CDR3 sequence (DNA): TGTGCCAGCAGCGGTCCGGACAGCTCCTACGAGCAGTACTTC. It codes for CASSGPDSSYEQYF.

The chain employs TRBV25-1 and TRBJ2-6; D unresolved. Trimming took off 4 bases at V and 4 bases at J, with 5 bases between the two ends. This CDR3 is 13 amino acids long. Germline CDR1 reads MGHDK; CDR2 reads SYGVNS. The CDR3 here is CASSVSGANVLTF. The CDR3, as DNA: TGTGCCAGCAGTGTTTCAGGGGCCAACGTCCTGACTTTC.

The sample holds many counts of this clonotype. This sequence joins TRBV7-2 and TRBJ2-1; 11 bases agree with TRBD2. The V gene's germline CDR1 is SGHTA and CDR2 FQGNSA. V trimming: 5 bases; J trimming: 9 bases; junction bases outside the gene matches: 9. The CDR3 sequence is 15 residues long. In nucleotides, the CDR3 is TGTGCCAGCAGCGTCAGGCTAGCGGGGGGTGGTGAGCAGTTCTTC. This translates into CASSVRLAGGGEQFF.

In this sample, this clonotype turned up a few times. The chain links TRBV12-3 or TRBV12-4 to TRBJ1-6; possibly TRBD1 for D (6 bases). The CDR3 is 16 residues long. Trimming shortened V by 6 bases and J by 4 bases, and 16 bases separated the two germline ends. The CDR3 bases are TGTGCCAGCAGCCCGAGACAGGCCGCTTATAATTCACCCCTCCACTTT. Translation: CASSPRQAAYNSPLHF.

This clonotype was counted ten times or more. The gene calls are TRBV7-2 and TRBJ2-2, with 8 positions matching TRBD2. The V gene end was trimmed by 2 bases and the J gene end by 2 bases; junction bases not matched to a gene: 4. CDR1 is SGHTA and CDR2 is FQGNSA in the germline V gene. The CDR3 covers 16 residues. CDR3 nucleotides: TGTGCCAGCAGCTTATTAGGACTAGCCAACACCGGGGAGCTGTTTTTT. The encoded protein is CASSLLGLANTGELFF.

This clonotype was found many times. The chain carries TRBV20-1 and TRBJ2-5; 14 nucleotides agree with TRBD2. CDR1 and CDR2 from the germline V gene are DFQATT and SNEGSKA (reference sequence). Losses at the gene ends were 4 bases for V and 6 bases for J; bases not matched to a gene: 10. CDR3 length: 16 amino acids. The CDR3 reads CSATGTSGGVWKTQYF. Here the CDR3 DNA reads TGCAGTGCTACCGGGACTAGCGGGGGAGTCTGGAAGACCCAGTACTTC.

The chain is built from TRBV4-3 and TRBJ1-2; no firm D call. Germline CDR1 and CDR2: LGHNA and YSLEER. The CDR3 sequence is 14 residues long. Trimming pared 0 bases from V and 3 bases from J, leaving 8 bases between. CDR3 region: CASSQDQAHYGYTF. In DNA, the CDR3 is TGCGCCAGCAGCCAAGATCAGGCGCACTATGGCTACACCTTC.

This clonotype came up many times. The gene calls are TRBV10-1 and TRBJ1-1; TRBD1 might be the D (6 bases). CDR3 length equals 13 residues. V dropped 3 bases and J dropped 4 bases, with 9 bases sitting between them. Germline CDR1 WNHNN, CDR2 SYGVQD (reference sequence). The DNA for the CDR3 is TGCGCCAGCAGTGATAAAGGGGGCACTGAAGCTTTCTTT. Its protein is CASSDKGGTEAFF.

This clonotype was seen repeatedly, ten times or more. The chain is built from TRBV28 and TRBJ2-7, with TRBD2 identical over 8 bases. CDR3 length: 19 amino acids. Germline loops: CDR1 MDHEN, CDR2 SYDVKM. V shed 4 bases, J shed 0 bases, and the junction held 17 bases outside the gene matches. The CDR3 reads CASSSPSAGGLWSSYEQYF. As DNA, the CDR3 is TGTGCCAGCAGTTCCCCCTCCGCGGGGGGACTCTGGAGCTCCTACGAGCAGTACTTC.

This clonotype showed up many times. The chain has TRBV28 and TRBJ1-1; D not resolved. The CDR3 totals 12 residues. Germline CDR1 reads MDHEN; CDR2 reads SYDVKM. V lost 5 bases and J 1 base, leaving 5 bases between the germline ends. The CDR3 DNA reads as TGTGCCAGCAGTCCACCGAACACTGAAGCTTTCTTT. This codes for CASSPPNTEAFF. The full variable domain, its missing parts supplied by reference TRBV28 and TRBJ1-1, is DVKVTQSSRYLVKRTGEKVFLECVQDMDHENMFWYRQDPGLGLRLIYFSYDVKMKEKGDIPEGYSVSREKKERFSLILESASTNQTSMYLCASSPPNTEAFFGQGTRLTVV.